Each of the 20 T cell receptor beta chains below was sequenced from the same sample in a study of T cell changes during pregnancy in multiple sclerosis. Assay used: immunoSEQ multiplex PCR; TCRdb lists only in-frame clones, some missing. The sample contains around 43,000 clones, roughly 89% of which appear only once. The specimen was CD4+ T cells from peripheral blood mononuclear cells, collected in the first trimester of pregnancy. The receptors were sampled from a female donor with multiple sclerosis, enrolled in a pregnancy study.

The chain joins TRBV5-1 to TRBJ2-2; no clear D. Germline values: CDR1 SGHRS, CDR2 YFSETQ. This CDR3 contains 15 residues. The V and J ends lost 4 bases and 9 bases respectively, with 19 bases between them. The CDR3 sequence: CASSAQRGSNRELFF. The CDR3 DNA reads TGCGCCAGCAGCGCCCAGAGAGGCTCCAACCGGGAGCTGTTTTTT.

A word on this clone: Distinct nucleotide sequences in the sample also encode this CDR3. This sequence joins TRBV2 and TRBJ1-4; TRBD1 might be the D (5 bases). The CDR3 is 14 residues long. Germline V CDR1 and CDR2: SNHLY, FYNNEI. Between the trimmed V and J ends, which lost 6 bases and 0 bases, there was a span of 8 bases. CDR3 region: CASRTASTNEKLFF. DNA of the CDR3: TGTGCCAGCAGGACAGCCTCAACTAATGAAAAACTGTTTTTT.

V and J are TRBV6-5 and TRBJ1-3, with TRBD1 identical over 7 bases. The CDR3 loop spans 15 amino acids. Germline CDR1 is MNHEY and CDR2 is SVGAGI. V shed 5 bases, J shed 0 bases, and the junction held 4 bases outside the gene matches. The CDR3 is CASSLGQSSGNTIYF. DNA for the CDR3: TGTGCCAGCAGTCTGGGACAGAGCTCTGGAAACACCATATATTTT.

Only a few counts were recorded for this clone. The J gene is TRBJ1-1, the V gene TRBV4-1; D is unresolved. Germline V lookup: CDR1 MGHRA, CDR2 YSYEKL. Trimming removed 4 bases from V and 3 bases from J, with 15 bases in between. The length of the CDR3 is 15 residues. The CDR3 loop is CASSPRSQRDTEAFF. The CDR3 coding sequence is TGCGCCAGCAGCCCGCGTAGCCAACGGGACACTGAAGCTTTCTTT.

This clone appeared a few times. The chain has TRBV19 and TRBJ1-2, with 7 bases identical to TRBD1. CDR1 LNHDA and CDR2 SQIVND come from the germline V gene (reference sequence). The length of the CDR3 is 15 residues. The V gene end was trimmed by 3 bases and the J gene end by 8 bases; junction bases not matched to a gene: 12. The CDR3 sequence is CASSMANPQGHGYTF. In DNA form, the CDR3 reads TGTGCCAGTAGTATGGCGAACCCACAGGGGCACGGCTACACCTTC. The whole variable domain, filled in from reference TRBV19 and TRBJ1-2, reads DGGITQSPKYLFRKEGQNVTLSCEQNLNHDAMYWYRQDPGQGLRLIYYSQIVNDFQKGDIAEGYSVSREKKESFPLTVTSAQKNPTAFYLCASSMANPQGHGYTFGSGTRLTVV.

The CDR3 nucleotides read TGTGCCAGCAGTACACTAGCGGGAGGGCAGAATGAGCAGTTCTTC. The encoded protein is CASSTLAGGQNEQFF. The chain combines TRBV28 with TRBJ2-1; 13 bases line up with TRBD2. V lost 5 bases, J lost 7 bases, and 5 bases stayed unmatched. CDR3 length equals 15 residues. Germline loops: CDR1 MDHEN, CDR2 SYDVKM.

This chain uses TRBV4-3 with TRBJ1-2; D is ambiguous. Germline V gene sequence: CDR1 LGHNA, CDR2 YSLEER. Deletions cut 0 bases from V and 7 bases from J, with 6 bases between. The CDR3 runs to 12 residues. CDR3 sequence reads: CASSQDQFGYTF. Here the CDR3 DNA reads TGCGCCAGCAGCCAAGATCAGTTTGGCTACACCTTC.

DNA of the CDR3: TGTGCCAGCAGTTACGCCTCGGGGAGCGACTATGGCTACACCTTC. The encoded protein is CASSYASGSDYGYTF. The V call is TRBV6-5, the J call TRBJ1-2; D not resolved. The V gene lost 2 bases and the J gene lost 3 bases, with 13 bases spanning the gap. Germline CDR1 MNHEY, CDR2 SVGAGI. The CDR3 contains 15 residues.

CDR3 DNA: TGTGCCTGGAGTGTACCCCCGCGGAAGGACATTCAGTACTTC. Translation gives CAWSVPPRKDIQYF. V is TRBV30 and J is TRBJ2-4; no clear D gene. This CDR3 comprises 14 residues. V lost 0 bases to trimming and J lost 8 bases, with 14 bases between them. Germline values: CDR1 GTSNPN, CDR2 SVGIG (reference sequence).

J is TRBJ1-2 and V is TRBV28; TRBD1 matches at 8 bases. The V segment lost 9 bases and the J segment 3 bases; nucleotides outside the gene matches: 9. CDR3 length equals 14 residues. Germline CDR1 is MDHEN and CDR2 is SYDVKM. The CDR3 spells CASRIQGEDYGYTF. In DNA, the CDR3 is TGTGCCAGTCGAATACAGGGGGAGGACTATGGCTACACCTTC.

V gene TRBV28 combines with J gene TRBJ1-4, with TRBD1 identical over 7 bases. The V gene end was trimmed by 7 bases and the J gene end by 4 bases; junction bases not matched to a gene: 9. This CDR3 has 15 residues. Per the germline V gene, CDR1 is MDHEN and CDR2 is SYDVKM. This CDR3 reads CASKGTDRINEKLFF. CDR3 nucleotides: TGTGCCAGCAAAGGAACGGACAGGATTAATGAAAAACTGTTTTTT.

The chain combines TRBV4-1 with TRBJ1-4, with 8 bases fitting TRBD1. Germline V gives CDR1 MGHRA, CDR2 YSYEKL. The CDR3 extends over 15 amino acids. V lost 3 bases and J lost 5; bases outside the gene matches: 5. DNA for the CDR3: TGCGCCAGCAGCCAGCCGGGACAGGTAAATGAAAAACTGTTTTTT. It specifies CASSQPGQVNEKLFF.

The J gene is TRBJ2-3, the V gene TRBV2, with D possibly matching TRBD2 (5 bases). Per the germline V gene, CDR1 is SNHLY and CDR2 is FYNNEI. CDR3 length equals 11 residues. The germline V and J ends were trimmed by 6 bases and 5 bases, with 6 bases remaining between them. The CDR3 loop is CASRAVDTQYF. The CDR3 DNA reads as TGTGCCAGCAGAGCGGTAGATACGCAGTATTTT.

This rearrangement joins TRBV19 to TRBJ1-2; unclear D gene. Germline CDR1 reads LNHDA; CDR2 reads SQIVND (reference sequence). Trimming took 7 bases from V and 0 from J, leaving 12 bases between them. The CDR3 runs to 14 residues. CDR3 bases: TGTGCCAGTAATGAGGGCTATTCTAACTATGGCTACACCTTC. Its protein is CASNEGYSNYGYTF. Looking up the rest from reference TRBV19 and TRBJ1-2 gives the full variable domain: DGGITQSPKYLFRKEGQNVTLSCEQNLNHDAMYWYRQDPGQGLRLIYYSQIVNDFQKGDIAEGYSVSREKKESFPLTVTSAQKNPTAFYLCASNEGYSNYGYTFGSGTRLTVV.

This sequence joins TRBV7-2 and TRBJ2-5; 8 bases match TRBD1. The germline gives CDR1 SGHTA, CDR2 FQGNSA. Trimming removed 5 bases from V and 6 bases from J; junction bases left unmatched: 5. This CDR3 has 13 amino acids. The CDR3 DNA sequence: TGTGCCAGCAGCCCCAGGGGGCAGCAGACCCAGTACTTC. This encodes CASSPRGQQTQYF.

The rearrangement uses TRBV11-2 and TRBJ2-7; 8 bases are a match to TRBD1. The CDR3 is 14 residues long. From germline, CDR1 is SGHAT and CDR2 FQNNGV. Germline trimming cut 3 bases from V and 3 bases from J; bases unmatched to any gene: 4. The CDR3 loop is CASSFGQGLYEQYF. CDR3 sequence (DNA): TGTGCCAGCAGCTTTGGACAGGGTCTCTACGAGCAGTACTTC. The variable domain in full, with the rest retrieved from reference TRBV11-2 and TRBJ2-7, is EAGVAQSPRYKIIEKRQSVAFWCNPISGHATLYWYQQILGQGPKLLIQFQNNGVVDDSQLPKDRFSAERLKGVDSTLKIQPAKLEDSAVYLCASSFGQGLYEQYFGPGTRLTVT.

The rearrangement joins TRBV5-1 to TRBJ1-1; 7 bases line up with TRBD1. Per germline, CDR1 SGHRS and CDR2 YFSETQ. The CDR3 runs 15 residues. Germline trimming cut 3 bases from V and 0 bases from J; bases unmatched to any gene: 5. Here the CDR3 DNA reads TGCGCCAGCAGCTCAACGGGACAGATGAACACTGAAGCTTTCTTT. Its protein is CASSSTGQMNTEAFF.

The V and J genes are TRBV5-1 and TRBJ1-2; 8 bases match TRBD1. This CDR3 is built from 14 residues. In germline, CDR1 is SGHRS, CDR2 YFSETQ. After removal of 3 bases from V and 7 bases from J, the junction contained 8 bases not matched to a gene. Here the CDR3 DNA reads TGCGCCAGCAGCTCCTCGGACAGGGCTAGTGGCTACACCTTC. This gives the protein CASSSSDRASGYTF.

CDR3 coding DNA: TGTGCCAGCGAGACTACCTCGGACACAGATACGCAGTATTTT. Protein sequence: CASETTSDTDTQYF. This chain connects TRBV7-2 to TRBJ2-3, with D maybe TRBD2 (5 bases). The germline gives CDR1 SGHTA, CDR2 FQGNSA. This CDR3 comprises 14 residues. Between the trimmed V and J ends, which lost 8 bases and 2 bases, there was a span of 14 bases. Together with reference TRBV7-2 and TRBJ2-3, the CDR3 gives the full variable domain: GAGVSQSPSNKVTEKGKDVELRCDPISGHTALYWYRQSLGQGLEFLIYFQGNSAPDKSGLPSDRFSAERTGGSVSTLTIQRTQQEDSAVYLCASETTSDTDTQYFGPGTRLTVL.

The chain uses TRBV4-1 and TRBJ2-7, with 7 bases matching TRBD1. The CDR3 sequence is 14 residues long. Germline V lookup: CDR1 MGHRA, CDR2 YSYEKL. V was pared by 2 bases and J by 3 bases, with 4 bases of the junction left unmatched. CDR3 amino acids: CASSQPGQNYEQYF. DNA of the CDR3: TGCGCCAGCAGCCAACCGGGACAGAACTACGAGCAGTACTTC.